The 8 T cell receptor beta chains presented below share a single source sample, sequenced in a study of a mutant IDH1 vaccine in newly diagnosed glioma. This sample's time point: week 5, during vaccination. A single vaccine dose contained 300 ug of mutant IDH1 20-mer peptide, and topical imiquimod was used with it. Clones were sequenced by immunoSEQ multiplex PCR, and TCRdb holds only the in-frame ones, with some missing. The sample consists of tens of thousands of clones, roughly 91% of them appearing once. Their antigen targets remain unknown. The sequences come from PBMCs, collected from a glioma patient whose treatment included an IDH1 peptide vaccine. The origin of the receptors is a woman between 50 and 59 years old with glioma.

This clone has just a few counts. The CDR3 spells CASRRNQPQHF. The CDR3 nucleotides are TGTGCCAGCAGGAGGAATCAGCCCCAGCATTTT. This sequence joins TRBV5-5 and TRBJ1-5, with no clear D. The germline V gene has CDR1 SGHKS and CDR2 YYEKEE (reference sequence). The CDR3 totals 11 residues. Trimming took off 5 bases at V and 4 bases at J, with 4 bases between the two ends.

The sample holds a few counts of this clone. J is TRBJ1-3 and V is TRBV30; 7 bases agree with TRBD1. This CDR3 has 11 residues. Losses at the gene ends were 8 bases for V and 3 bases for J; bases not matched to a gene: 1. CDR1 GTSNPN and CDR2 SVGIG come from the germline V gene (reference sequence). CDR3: CAGTDGNTIYF. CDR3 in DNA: TGTGCCGGGACAGATGGAAACACCATATATTTT.

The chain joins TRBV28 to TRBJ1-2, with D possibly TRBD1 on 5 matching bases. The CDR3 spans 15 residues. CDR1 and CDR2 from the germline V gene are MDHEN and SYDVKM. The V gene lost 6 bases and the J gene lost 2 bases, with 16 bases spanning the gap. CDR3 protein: CASRVSTALNYGYTF. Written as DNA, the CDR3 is TGTGCCAGCAGGGTCTCGACAGCGTTGAACTATGGCTACACCTTC.

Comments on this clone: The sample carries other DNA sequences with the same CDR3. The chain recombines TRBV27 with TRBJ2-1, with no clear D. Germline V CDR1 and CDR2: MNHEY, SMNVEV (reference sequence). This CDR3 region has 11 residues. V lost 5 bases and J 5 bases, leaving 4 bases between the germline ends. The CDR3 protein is CASSRNNEQFF. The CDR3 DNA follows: TGTGCCAGCAGTCGAAACAATGAGCAGTTCTTC.

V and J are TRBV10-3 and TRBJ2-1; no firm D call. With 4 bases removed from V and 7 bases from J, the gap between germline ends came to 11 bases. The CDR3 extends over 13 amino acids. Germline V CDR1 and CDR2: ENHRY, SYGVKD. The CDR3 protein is CAISAPLSNEQFF. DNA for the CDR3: TGTGCCATCAGTGCTCCCCTGAGTAATGAGCAGTTCTTC.

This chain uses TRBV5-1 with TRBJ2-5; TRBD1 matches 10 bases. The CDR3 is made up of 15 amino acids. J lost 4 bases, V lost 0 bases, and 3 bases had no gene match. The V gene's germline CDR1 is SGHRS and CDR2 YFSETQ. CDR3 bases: TGCGCCAGCAGCTTGGGACAGGGGGCAGGAGAGACCCAGTACTTC. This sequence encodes CASSLGQGAGETQYF.

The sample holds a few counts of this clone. CDR3 loop: CATSPRTAAYEQYF. The CDR3 DNA follows: TGTGCCACCAGCCCAAGGACGGCAGCCTACGAGCAGTACTTC. This chain joins TRBV15 and TRBJ2-7; the D is unclear. The V and J ends lost 5 bases and 2 bases respectively, with 13 bases between them. The CDR3 is made up of 14 amino acids. The germline V gene encodes CDR1 LNHNV and CDR2 YYDKDF (reference sequence).

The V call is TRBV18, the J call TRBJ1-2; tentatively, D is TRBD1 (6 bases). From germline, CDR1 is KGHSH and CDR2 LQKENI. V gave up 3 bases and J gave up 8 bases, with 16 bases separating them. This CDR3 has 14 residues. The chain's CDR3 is CASSPNKQGEGYTF. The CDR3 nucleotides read TGTGCCAGCTCACCGAACAAACAGGGAGAGGGCTACACCTTC.